This TCR beta chain stems from a study of regulatory T cells in long-lasting Graves disease. Time point reported: newly diagnosed GD, antithyroid drugs for less than 3 months. From RNA extracted from PBMCs, the TCR library was made. Germline CDR1 is SGHRS and CDR2 is YFSETQ. CDR3 length: 15 residues. Trimming cost V 0 bases and J 2 bases; bases outside gene matches: 3. The study's findings and limits: Persistent cases favored TRBV28, TRBJ1-2 and TRBJ2-5.

This clonotype was seen at least ten times. Its specificity is unknown. Both iRepertoire HTBI primers and Arm-PCR of CDR3 regions were used to build the TCR beta libraries. TCRdb analysed the multiplex PCR reads with MiXCR anew, one entry per CDR3 protein. The sample lists about 420,000 distinct CDR3 sequences, about a sixth occurring once. These same records also appear under a second study, on T cells in Graves' hyperthyroidism and ophthalmopathy. That work contributes: Most clonotypes that expanded in the thyroid above 0.001 also showed up in blood.

Specimen: peripheral blood mononuclear cells (PBMCs), collected at new diagnosis, from a patient treated with antithyroid drugs. The clonotype was recovered from a young woman with Graves disease. The rearrangement joins TRBV5-1 to TRBJ2-3, with 7 bases aligning to TRBD2. This CDR3 reads CASSLEREDTDTQYF. As DNA, the CDR3 is TGCGCCAGCAGCTTGGAACGGGAGGACACAGATACGCAGTATTTT.